Listed below are T cell receptor beta chains from one sample, sequenced in a study of T cells in Graves' hyperthyroidism and ophthalmopathy. TCRdb independently ran MiXCR on the multiplex PCR reads; one entry per CDR3 protein. The repertoire consists of hundreds of thousands of distinct CDR3 sequences, with roughly 17% occurring once and the leading ten covering approximately 3.8%. The specimen sequenced was blood. These receptors were collected from a woman in her twenties or thirties with Graves' hyperthyroidism. Both conserved end residues are part of each CDR3. Fields, in order: V gene, J gene, D gene, clone size, CDR3 DNA, CDR3 protein. The D gene is left open where the match is weak. Clone size appears in some rows only: once, few, many, or a class for an expanded clone.

v_gene: TRBV6-1; j_gene: TRBJ2-7; d_gene: TRBD1; abundance: many; CDR3nt: TGTGCCAGCAGTTGGACAGGTATGGCCTACGAGCAGTACTTC; CDR3aa: CASSWTGMAYEQYF
v_gene: TRBV3-2; j_gene: TRBJ2-1; d_gene: -; abundance: -; CDR3nt: TGTGCCAGCAGCCAAGATCCTGCTAGCGGGAGGACCAATGAGCAGTTCTTC; CDR3aa: CASSQDPASGRTNEQFF
v_gene: TRBV4-1; j_gene: TRBJ2-3; d_gene: -; abundance: -; CDR3nt: TGCGCCAGCAGCCGACTAGTGGCCGCAGATACGCAGTATTTT; CDR3aa: CASSRLVAADTQYF
v_gene: TRBV10-3; j_gene: TRBJ2-7; d_gene: -; abundance: many; CDR3nt: TGTGCCATCAGTGAGGGGCCCCGGTTCTACGAGCAGTACTTC; CDR3aa: CAISEGPRFYEQYF
v_gene: TRBV28; j_gene: TRBJ1-5; d_gene: -; abundance: many; CDR3nt: TGTGCCACTTCCCGGGACACTTGGGTCTATAGCAATCAGCCCCAGCATTTT; CDR3aa: CATSRDTWVYSNQPQHF
v_gene: TRBV7-9; j_gene: TRBJ1-4; d_gene: -; abundance: few; CDR3nt: TGTGCCAGCAGCTTAAAGACAGCCCTCAATGAAAAACTGTTTTTT; CDR3aa: CASSLKTALNEKLFF
v_gene: TRBV27; j_gene: TRBJ2-7; d_gene: TRBD2; abundance: many; CDR3nt: TGTGCCAGCAGTTTATCCGGGAGGGCCTCCGAGCAGTACTTC; CDR3aa: CASSLSGRASEQYF
v_gene: TRBV2; j_gene: TRBJ1-2; d_gene: TRBD1; abundance: many; CDR3nt: TGTGCCCTTGGGTCAGGGGGCGACTATGGCTACACCTTC; CDR3aa: CALGSGGDYGYTF
v_gene: TRBV2; j_gene: TRBJ1-1; d_gene: TRBD1; abundance: many; CDR3nt: TGTGCCAGCACTCAGGGGGCAGAAGCTTTCTTT; CDR3aa: CASTQGAEAFF
v_gene: TRBV20-1; j_gene: TRBJ2-1; d_gene: TRBD2; abundance: many; CDR3nt: TGCAGTGCCCCACCCCAACAACGACTAGCGGACAATGAGCAGTTCTTC; CDR3aa: CSAPPQQRLADNEQFF
v_gene: TRBV20-1; j_gene: TRBJ1-1; d_gene: -; abundance: many; CDR3nt: TGCAGTGCTTTTCCGGGAGGCAGGGGGAACACTGAAGCTTTCTTT; CDR3aa: CSAFPGGRGNTEAFF
v_gene: TRBV6-1; j_gene: TRBJ2-3; d_gene: TRBD2; abundance: -; CDR3nt: TGTGCCAGCAGTGAAGCAGAAGCGGGAGGCACAGATACGCAGTATTTT; CDR3aa: CASSEAEAGGTDTQYF
v_gene: TRBV28; j_gene: TRBJ2-7; d_gene: -; abundance: many; CDR3nt: TGTGCCAGCAGTTTATTAGACTACGAGCAGTACTTC; CDR3aa: CASSLLDYEQYF
v_gene: TRBV15; j_gene: TRBJ2-1; d_gene: -; abundance: many; CDR3nt: TGTGCCACCAGCAGAGAAGACGCTAGGAATGAGCAGTTCTTC; CDR3aa: CATSREDARNEQFF
v_gene: TRBV5-1; j_gene: TRBJ1-3; d_gene: -; abundance: few; CDR3nt: TGCGCCAGCAGGGGTGTTGGAAACACCATATATTTT; CDR3aa: CASRGVGNTIYF